Described below is a single T cell receptor beta chain sequence and its context. This entry comes from a study of blood T cell repertoires in COVID-19. Across the whole study: Italy, Spain and the United States were the sources of the convalescent and acute COVID-19 samples.

The method was immunoSEQ multiplex PCR; TCRdb's version includes in-frame clones alone and lacks a portion of them. Seen here are hundreds of thousands of clones, 88% observed once, and the top ten hold roughly 6%. CDR3 length equals 17 residues. Germline values: CDR1 WSHSY, CDR2 SAAADI. The junction had 9 bases not matched to a gene; V was cut back by 2 bases and J by 4 bases. The gene calls are TRBV10-2 and TRBJ2-4; 9 nucleotides agree with TRBD1. The receptor was derived from a woman in her twenties or thirties with COVID-19, enrolled during active disease. The sequenced material came from peripheral blood. This CDR3 is CASSESPRQGGKNIQYF. The DNA for the CDR3 is TGCGCCAGCAGTGAGAGCCCCCGACAGGGGGGAAAAAACATTCAGTACTTC.